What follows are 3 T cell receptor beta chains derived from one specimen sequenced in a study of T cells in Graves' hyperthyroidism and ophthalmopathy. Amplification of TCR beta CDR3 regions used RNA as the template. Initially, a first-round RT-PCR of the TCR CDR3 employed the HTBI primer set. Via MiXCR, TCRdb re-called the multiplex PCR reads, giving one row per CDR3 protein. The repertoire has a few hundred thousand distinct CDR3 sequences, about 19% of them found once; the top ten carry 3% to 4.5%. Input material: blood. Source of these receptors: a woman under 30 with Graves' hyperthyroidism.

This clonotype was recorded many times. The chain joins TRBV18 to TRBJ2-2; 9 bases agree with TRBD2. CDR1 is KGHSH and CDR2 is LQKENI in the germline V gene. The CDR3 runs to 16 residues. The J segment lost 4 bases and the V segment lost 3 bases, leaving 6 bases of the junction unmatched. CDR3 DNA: TGTGCCAGCTCACCGACCCTACTAGCGGGCACCGGGGAGCTGTTTTTT. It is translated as CASSPTLLAGTGELFF.

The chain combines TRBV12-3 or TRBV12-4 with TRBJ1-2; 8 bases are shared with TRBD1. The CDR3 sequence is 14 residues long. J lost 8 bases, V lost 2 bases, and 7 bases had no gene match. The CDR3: CASSLTGQGLGYTF. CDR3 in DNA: TGTGCCAGCAGTTTAACCGGACAGGGCCTCGGCTACACCTTC.

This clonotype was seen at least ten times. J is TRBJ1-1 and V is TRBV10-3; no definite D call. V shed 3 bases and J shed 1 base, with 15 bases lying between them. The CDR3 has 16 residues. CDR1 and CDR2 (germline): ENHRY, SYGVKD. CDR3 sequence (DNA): TGTGCCATCAGTGACTTTCTAAGGCAGGCGAACACTGAAGCTTTCTTT. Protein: CAISDFLRQANTEAFF.